This paragraph covers one T cell receptor (beta chain) sequence. As yet, its antigen is unknown. The data were taken from a study of human T cells and chemical hapten exposure. The library labeled individual cDNA molecules by adding unique molecular identifiers to them. Each CDR3 protein gets one entry after TCRdb re-called the RACE reads with MiXCR. The table records around 260,000 distinct CDR3 sequences, about 9.4% of them present only once. General observations from the study: Once DPC sensitization occurred, TCRs above 1 in 1000 frequency showed no change. The formation of large CDR3 similarity clusters by expanded TCRs significantly exceeded that of controls.

Germline V CDR1 and CDR2: KGHSH, LQKENI. The V gene lost 1 base and the J gene lost 3 bases, with 11 bases spanning the gap. CDR3 size: 15 residues. Documented time point: pre-sensitization, week 0. The treatment: therapeutic diphenylcyclopropenone sensitization with weekly scalp DPC. Non-pregnant alopecia patients aged 18 to 70, suitable for DPC therapy. This chain uses TRBV18 with TRBJ2-3, with TRBD2 as a possible D gene (6 bases). The clonotype was recovered from a woman between 40 and 55 years old with alopecia areata. Some clones in this sample may be carry-over from other donors' samples. The sequenced sample was whole blood, obtained in connection with sensitization to the hapten diphenylcyclopropenone (DPC). The CDR3 protein is CASSPLRENTDTQYF. In DNA form, the CDR3 reads TGTGCCAGCTCACCACTCCGGGAGAATACAGATACGCAGTATTTT.